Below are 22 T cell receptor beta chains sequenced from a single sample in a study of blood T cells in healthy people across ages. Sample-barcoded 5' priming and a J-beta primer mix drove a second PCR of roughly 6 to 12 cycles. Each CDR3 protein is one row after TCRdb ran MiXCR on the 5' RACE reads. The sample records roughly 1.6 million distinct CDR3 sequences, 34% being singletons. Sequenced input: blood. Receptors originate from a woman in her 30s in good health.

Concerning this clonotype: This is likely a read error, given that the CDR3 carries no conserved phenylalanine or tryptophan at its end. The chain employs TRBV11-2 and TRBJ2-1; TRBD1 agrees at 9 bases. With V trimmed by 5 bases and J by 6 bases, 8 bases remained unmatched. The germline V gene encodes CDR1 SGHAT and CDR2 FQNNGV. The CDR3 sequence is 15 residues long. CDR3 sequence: CASSIQGAQVNEQFS. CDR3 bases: TGTGCCAGCAGCATACAGGGGGCGCAGGTCAATGAGCAGTTCTCC.

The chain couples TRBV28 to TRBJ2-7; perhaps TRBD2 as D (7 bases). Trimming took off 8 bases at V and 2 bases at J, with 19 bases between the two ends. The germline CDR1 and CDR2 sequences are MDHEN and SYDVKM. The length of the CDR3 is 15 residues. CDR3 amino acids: CASGWGGNAAYEQYF. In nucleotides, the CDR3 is TGTGCCAGCGGCTGGGGGGGCAACGCTGCCTACGAGCAGTACTTC.

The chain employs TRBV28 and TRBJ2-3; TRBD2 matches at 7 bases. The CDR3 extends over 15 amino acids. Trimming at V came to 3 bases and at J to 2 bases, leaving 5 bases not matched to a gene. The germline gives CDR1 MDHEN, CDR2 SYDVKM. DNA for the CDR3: TGTGCCAGCAGTTTGGCTAGCGGATACACAGATACGCAGTATTTT. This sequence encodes CASSLASGYTDTQYF.

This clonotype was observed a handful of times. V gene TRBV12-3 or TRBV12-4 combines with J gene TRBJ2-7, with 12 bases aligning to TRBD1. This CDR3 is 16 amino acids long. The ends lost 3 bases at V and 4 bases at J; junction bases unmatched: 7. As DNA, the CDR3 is TGTGCCAGCAGTTTCGGGGGACAGGGGGCCTTATACGAGCAGTACTTC. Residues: CASSFGGQGALYEQYF.

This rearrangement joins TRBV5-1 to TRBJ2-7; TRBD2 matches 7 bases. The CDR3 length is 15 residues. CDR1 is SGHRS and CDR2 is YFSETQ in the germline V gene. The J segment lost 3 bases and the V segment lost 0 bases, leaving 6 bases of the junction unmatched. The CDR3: CASSLAGGISYEQYF. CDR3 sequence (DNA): TGCGCCAGCAGCTTGGCCGGGGGGATAAGCTACGAGCAGTACTTC.

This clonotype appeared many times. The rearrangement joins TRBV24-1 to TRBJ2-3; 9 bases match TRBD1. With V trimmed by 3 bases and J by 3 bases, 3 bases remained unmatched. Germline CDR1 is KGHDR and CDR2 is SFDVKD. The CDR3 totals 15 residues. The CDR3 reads CATSDAGTGTDTQYF. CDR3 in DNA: TGTGCCACCAGTGATGCCGGGACAGGGACAGATACGCAGTATTTT.

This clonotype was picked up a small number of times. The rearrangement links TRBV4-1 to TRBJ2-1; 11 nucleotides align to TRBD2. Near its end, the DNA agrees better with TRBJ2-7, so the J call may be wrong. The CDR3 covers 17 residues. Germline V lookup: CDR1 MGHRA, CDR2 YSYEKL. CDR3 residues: CASSQVLAGDRRDEQYF. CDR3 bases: TGCGCCAGCAGCCAAGTACTAGCGGGAGACAGACGCGACGAGCAGTACTTC.

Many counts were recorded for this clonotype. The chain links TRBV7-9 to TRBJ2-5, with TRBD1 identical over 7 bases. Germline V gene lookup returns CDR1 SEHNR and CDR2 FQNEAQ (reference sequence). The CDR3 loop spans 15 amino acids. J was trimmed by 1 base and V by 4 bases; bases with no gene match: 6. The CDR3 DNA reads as TGTGCCAGCAGCTCCCTGCGACAGGGCCAAGAGACCCAGTACTTC. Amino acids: CASSSLRQGQETQYF.

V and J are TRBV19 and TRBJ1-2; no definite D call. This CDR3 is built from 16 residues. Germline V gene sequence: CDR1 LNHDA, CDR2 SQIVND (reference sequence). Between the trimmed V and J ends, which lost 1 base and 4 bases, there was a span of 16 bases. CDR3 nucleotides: TGTGCCAGTAGTATAGGTAGAGGAGCCAGATTCTATGGCTACACCTTC. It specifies CASSIGRGARFYGYTF.

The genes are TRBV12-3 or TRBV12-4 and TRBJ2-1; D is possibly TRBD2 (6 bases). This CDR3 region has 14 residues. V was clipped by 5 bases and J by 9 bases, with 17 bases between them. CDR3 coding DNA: TGTGCCAGCAGTCCAAGGGGAGGAGGGCGTGAGCAGTTCTTC. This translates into CASSPRGGGREQFF.

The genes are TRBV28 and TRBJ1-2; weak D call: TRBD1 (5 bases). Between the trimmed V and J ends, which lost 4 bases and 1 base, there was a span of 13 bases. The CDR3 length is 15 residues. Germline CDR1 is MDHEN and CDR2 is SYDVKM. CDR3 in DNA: TGTGCCAGCAGTTACGGGACCCTACTTAACTATGGCTACACCTTC. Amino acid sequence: CASSYGTLLNYGYTF.

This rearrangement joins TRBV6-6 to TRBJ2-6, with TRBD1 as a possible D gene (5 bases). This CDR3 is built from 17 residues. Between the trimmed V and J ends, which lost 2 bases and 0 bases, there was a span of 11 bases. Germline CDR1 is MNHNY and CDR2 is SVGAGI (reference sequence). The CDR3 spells CASSYRQTISGANVLTF. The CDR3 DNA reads TGTGCCAGCAGTTACCGACAGACAATCTCTGGGGCCAACGTCCTGACTTTC.

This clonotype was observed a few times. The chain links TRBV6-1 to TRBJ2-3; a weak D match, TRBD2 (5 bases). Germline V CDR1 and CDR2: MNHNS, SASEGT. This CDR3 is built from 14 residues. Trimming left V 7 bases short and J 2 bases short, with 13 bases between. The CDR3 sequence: CASKAVIITDTQYF. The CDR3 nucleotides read TGTGCCAGCAAAGCGGTGATAATCACAGATACGCAGTATTTT.

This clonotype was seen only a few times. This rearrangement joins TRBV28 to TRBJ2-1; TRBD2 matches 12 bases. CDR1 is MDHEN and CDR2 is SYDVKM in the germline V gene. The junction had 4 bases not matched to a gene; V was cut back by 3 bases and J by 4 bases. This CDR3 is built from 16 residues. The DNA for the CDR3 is TGTGCCAGCAGTTTCCGACTAGCGGGAGTGTACAATGAGCAGTTCTTC. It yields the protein CASSFRLAGVYNEQFF.

CDR3 amino acids: CASRASGGLQETQYF. CDR3 DNA: TGCGCCAGCAGGGCTAGCGGGGGCCTCCAAGAGACCCAGTACTTC. This chain joins TRBV5-1 and TRBJ2-5; 10 bases align to TRBD2. J lost 1 base, V lost 5 bases, and 5 bases had no gene match. The CDR3 totals 15 residues. Germline V gene sequence: CDR1 SGHRS, CDR2 YFSETQ.

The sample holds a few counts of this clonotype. CDR3 sequence: CASSVDGFRTDTQYF. The CDR3 coding sequence is TGTGCCAGCAGCGTAGACGGGTTCCGCACAGATACGCAGTATTTT. V usage is TRBV9 and J usage is TRBJ2-3, with D unclear. Trimming took 0 bases from V and 1 from J, leaving 9 bases between them. Germline assignment: CDR1 SGDLS and CDR2 YYNGEE. The CDR3 runs to 15 residues.

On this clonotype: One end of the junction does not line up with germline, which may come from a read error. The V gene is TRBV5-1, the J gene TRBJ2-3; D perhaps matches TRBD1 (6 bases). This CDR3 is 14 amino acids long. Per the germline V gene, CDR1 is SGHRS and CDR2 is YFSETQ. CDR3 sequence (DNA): TGCGCCAGCAGCTTAGGACAGCACGCAGATTCGCAGTATTTT. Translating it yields CASSLGQHADSQYF.

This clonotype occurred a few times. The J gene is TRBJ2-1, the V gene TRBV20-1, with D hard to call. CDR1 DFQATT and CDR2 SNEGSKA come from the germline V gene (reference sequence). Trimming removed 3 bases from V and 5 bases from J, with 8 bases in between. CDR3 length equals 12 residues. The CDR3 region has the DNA TGCAGTGCTAGCGACGGTAACAATGAGCAGTTCTTC. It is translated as CSASDGNNEQFF.

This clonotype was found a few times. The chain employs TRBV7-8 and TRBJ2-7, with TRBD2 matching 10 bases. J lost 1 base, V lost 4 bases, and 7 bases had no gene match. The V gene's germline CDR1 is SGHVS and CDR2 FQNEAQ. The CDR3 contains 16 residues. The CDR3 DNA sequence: TGTGCCAGCAGCTGGACACTAGCGGGGAAATCCTACGAGCAGTACTTC. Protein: CASSWTLAGKSYEQYF.

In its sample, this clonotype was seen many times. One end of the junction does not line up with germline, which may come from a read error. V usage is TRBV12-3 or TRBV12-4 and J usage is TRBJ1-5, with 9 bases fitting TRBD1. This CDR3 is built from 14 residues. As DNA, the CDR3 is TGTGCCAGCAATTTAGGGACAGGGAGTCAGCCCCAGCATTTT. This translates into CASNLGTGSQPQHF.

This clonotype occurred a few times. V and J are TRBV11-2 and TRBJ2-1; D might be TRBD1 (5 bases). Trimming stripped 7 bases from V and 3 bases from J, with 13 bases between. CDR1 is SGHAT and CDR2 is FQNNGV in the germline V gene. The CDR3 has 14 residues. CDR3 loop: CASTLADIYNEQFF. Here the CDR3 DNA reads TGTGCCAGCACCTTGGCGGACATCTACAATGAGCAGTTCTTC.

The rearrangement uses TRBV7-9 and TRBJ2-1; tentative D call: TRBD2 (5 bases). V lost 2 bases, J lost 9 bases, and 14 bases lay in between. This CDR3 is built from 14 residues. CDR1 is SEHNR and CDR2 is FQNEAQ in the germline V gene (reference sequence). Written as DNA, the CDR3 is TGTGCCAGCAGCTTACGGCCGTCAGAGGGTGAGCAGTTCTTC. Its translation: CASSLRPSEGEQFF.